A few counts support the clone carrying this T cell receptor beta chain. Its antigen is as yet unknown. This sample stems from a study of blood T cells in healthy people across ages. Regarding the study as a whole: The study lacked donor CMV status, which possibly confounded expanded clonotype changes.

The V end was cut by 2 bases, the J end by 0 bases, with 8 bases between. Germline V gene lookup returns CDR1 MNHNY and CDR2 SVGAGI (reference sequence). The length of the CDR3 is 15 residues. The second PCR ran 7 to 11 cycles with a sample-barcoded 5' primer and J-beta primers. Sequencing yielded, for each sample, at least 3 million paired-end reads carrying CDR3. MiXCR was run by TCRdb on the 5' RACE reads, yielding one entry per CDR3 protein. The repertoire holds some 1.4 million distinct CDR3 sequences, with around 42% as singletons. The material sequenced was blood. The V call is TRBV6-6, the J call TRBJ2-4; D possibly corresponds to TRBD1 (6 bases). The sequence derives from a woman between 18 and 29 years old in good health. This CDR3 is CASSYIGGAKNIQYF. Written as DNA, the CDR3 is TGTGCCAGCAGTTACATAGGGGGAGCCAAAAACATTCAGTACTTC.